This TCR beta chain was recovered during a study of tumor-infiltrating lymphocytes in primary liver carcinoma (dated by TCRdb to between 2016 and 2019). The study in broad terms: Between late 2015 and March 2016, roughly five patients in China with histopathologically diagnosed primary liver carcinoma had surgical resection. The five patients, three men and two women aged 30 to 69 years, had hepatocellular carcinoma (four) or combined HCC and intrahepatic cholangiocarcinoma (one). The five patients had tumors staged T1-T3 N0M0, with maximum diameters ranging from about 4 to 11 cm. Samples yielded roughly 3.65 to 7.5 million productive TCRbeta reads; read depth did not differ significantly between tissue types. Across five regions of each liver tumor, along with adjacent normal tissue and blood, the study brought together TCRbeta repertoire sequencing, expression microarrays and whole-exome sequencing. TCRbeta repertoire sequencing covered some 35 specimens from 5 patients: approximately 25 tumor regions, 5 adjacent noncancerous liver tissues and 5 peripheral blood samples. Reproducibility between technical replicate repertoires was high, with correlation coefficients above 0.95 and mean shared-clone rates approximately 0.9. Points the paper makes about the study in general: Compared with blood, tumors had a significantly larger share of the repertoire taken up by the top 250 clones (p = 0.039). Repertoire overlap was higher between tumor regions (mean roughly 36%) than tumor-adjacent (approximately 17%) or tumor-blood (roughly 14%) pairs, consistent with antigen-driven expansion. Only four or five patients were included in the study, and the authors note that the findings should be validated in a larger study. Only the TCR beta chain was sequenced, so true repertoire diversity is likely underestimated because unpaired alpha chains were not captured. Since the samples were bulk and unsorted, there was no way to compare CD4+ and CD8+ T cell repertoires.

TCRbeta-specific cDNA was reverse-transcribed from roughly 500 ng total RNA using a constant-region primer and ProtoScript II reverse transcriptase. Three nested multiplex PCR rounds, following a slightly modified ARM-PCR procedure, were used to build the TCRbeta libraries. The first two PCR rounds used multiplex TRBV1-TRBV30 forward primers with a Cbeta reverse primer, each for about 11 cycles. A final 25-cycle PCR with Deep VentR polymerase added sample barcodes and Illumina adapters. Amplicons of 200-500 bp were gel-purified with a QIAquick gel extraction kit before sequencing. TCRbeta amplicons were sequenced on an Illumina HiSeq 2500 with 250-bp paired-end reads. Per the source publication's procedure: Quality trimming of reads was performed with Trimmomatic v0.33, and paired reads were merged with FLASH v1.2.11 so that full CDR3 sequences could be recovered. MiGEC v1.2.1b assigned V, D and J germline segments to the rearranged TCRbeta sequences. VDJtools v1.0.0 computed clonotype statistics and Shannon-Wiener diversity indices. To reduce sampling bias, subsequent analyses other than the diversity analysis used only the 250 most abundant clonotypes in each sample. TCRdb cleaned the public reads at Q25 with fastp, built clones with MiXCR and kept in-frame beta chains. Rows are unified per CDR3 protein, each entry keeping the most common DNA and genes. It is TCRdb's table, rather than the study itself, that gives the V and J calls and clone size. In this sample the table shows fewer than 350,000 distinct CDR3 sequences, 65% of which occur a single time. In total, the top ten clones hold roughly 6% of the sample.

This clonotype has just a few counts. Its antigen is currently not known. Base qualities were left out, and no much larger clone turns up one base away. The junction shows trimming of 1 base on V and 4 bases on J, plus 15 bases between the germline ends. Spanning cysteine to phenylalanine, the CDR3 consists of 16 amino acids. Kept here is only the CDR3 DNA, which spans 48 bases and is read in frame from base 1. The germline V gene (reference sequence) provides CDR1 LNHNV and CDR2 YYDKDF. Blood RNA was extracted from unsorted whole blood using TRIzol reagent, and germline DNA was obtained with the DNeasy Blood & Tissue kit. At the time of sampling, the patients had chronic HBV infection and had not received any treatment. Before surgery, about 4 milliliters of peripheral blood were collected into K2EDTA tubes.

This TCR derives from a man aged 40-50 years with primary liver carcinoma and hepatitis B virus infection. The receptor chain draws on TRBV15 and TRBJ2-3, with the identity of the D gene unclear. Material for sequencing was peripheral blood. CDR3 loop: CATSRGSAAISDTQYF. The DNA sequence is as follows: TGTGCCACCAGCAGAGGGTCTGCTGCCATCTCAGATACGCAGTATTTT.